What follows are 23 T cell receptor beta chains derived from one specimen sequenced in a study of T cells in women clearing cervical HPV infection. Sequencing was performed with immunoSEQ multiplex PCR; in TCRdb, only in-frame clones are kept and a portion is missing. The listing contains some 39,000 clones. The specimen sequenced was blood buffy coat. These receptors all stem from a woman between 18 and 70 years old with a cervical HPV16 infection that either progressed to CIN3+ or cleared (not recorded which).

As concerns this clone: The CDR3 end falls 3 residues outside the read, so it is completed with the germline J gene. V gene TRBV20-1 combines with J gene TRBJ2-7; D gene uncertain. The V gene's germline CDR1 is DFQATT and CDR2 SNEGSKA (reference sequence). The germline V and J ends were trimmed by 5 bases and 0 bases, with 8 bases remaining between them. The CDR3 has 12 amino acids. The DNA read from the CDR3 is TGCAGTGCTGACGACATCTCCTACGAG. Amino acids: CSADDISYE. The complete CDR3 reads CSADDISYEQYF.

In regard to this clone: Read sequence stops 3 residues before the CDR3 end, and the germline J gene provides the missing end. The rearrangement uses TRBV6-1 and TRBJ1-2; 7 bases agree with TRBD1. Germline V CDR1 and CDR2: MNHNS, SASEGT. The CDR3 sequence is 19 residues long. J lost 4 bases, V lost 2 bases, and 19 bases had no gene match. CDR3 DNA (partial): TGTGCCAGCAGTGAACTCCCCCCTCGGGGGACAGCTCCAGGCTATGGC. As protein: CASSELPPRGTAPGYG. The entire CDR3 protein reads CASSELPPRGTAPGYGYTF.

Points on this clone: The CDR3 end is not reached by the read, which stops 3 residues before it; the germline J gene fills it in. V usage is TRBV7-2 and J usage is TRBJ2-2; the D gene is possibly TRBD1 (6 bases). V was shortened by 4 bases and J by 4 bases, with 10 bases between the two germline ends. Germline CDR1 SGHTA, CDR2 FQGNSA. The CDR3 has 14 residues. The DNA read from the CDR3 is TGTGCCAGCAGCTACGGGACATTCACCGGGGAG. It is translated as CASSYGTFTGE. In full, the CDR3 reads CASSYGTFTGELFF.

Concerning this clone: The read stops 3 residues short of the end of the CDR3; the missing end is completed from the germline J gene. This chain joins TRBV14 and TRBJ2-7; TRBD2 matches at 9 bases. V shed 3 bases and J 6 bases; nucleotides not matched to a gene: 12. CDR3 length: 16 amino acids. Germline-derived CDR1 and CDR2 are SGHDN and FVKESK. The CDR3 bases that were read are TGTGCCAGCAGCCATGGGCTAGCGGGGTTTAGGGGCGAG. Its protein is CASSHGLAGFRGE. The complete CDR3 protein is CASSHGLAGFRGEQYF.

As concerns this clone: Mismatch with germline at one junction end may stem from a read error. The read ends 3 residues shy of where the CDR3 ends; the end is completed using the germline J gene. Distinct nucleotide sequences in the sample also encode this CDR3. The V call is TRBV30, the J call TRBJ1-2, with a weak D call TRBD1 (6 bases). This CDR3 has 13 amino acids. Per the germline V gene, CDR1 is GTSNPN and CDR2 is SVGIG (reference sequence). This CDR3 reads CAWSLGGGYGYTF. Partial CDR3 DNA: TGTGCCTGGAGTTTAGGGGGAGGTTATGGT.

A remark on this clone: The CDR3 end lies 3 residues beyond the end of the read and is filled in from the germline J gene. The V gene is TRBV7-9, the J gene TRBJ1-2; the D gene is possibly TRBD1 (5 bases). Trimming pared 5 bases from V and 0 bases from J, leaving 13 bases between. In germline, CDR1 is SEHNR, CDR2 FQNEAQ (reference sequence). CDR3 length: 15 residues. The CDR3 is CASSPGGSANYGYTF. CDR3 DNA, as far as it was read: TGTGCCAGCAGCCCCGGGGGGTCAGCTAACTATGGC.

The CDR3 DNA, read in part, is TGCAGTGCTAGTACAACTGGGACAGGGTATGAAAAG. It yields the protein CSASTTGTGYEK. Given in full, the CDR3 is CSASTTGTGYEKLFF. V usage is TRBV20-1 and J usage is TRBJ2-2; TRBD1 agrees at 9 bases. Sequencing ends 3 residues short of the CDR3 end; the germline J gene provides the rest. Germline V gives CDR1 DFQATT, CDR2 SNEGSKA (reference sequence). The CDR3 has 15 amino acids.

With respect to this clone: The sequenced fragment ends 3 residues before the CDR3 boundary, so the rest is inferred from the germline J gene. The J gene is TRBJ2-5, the V gene TRBV20-1; D is unclear. This CDR3 contains 16 residues. The germline V and J ends were trimmed by 0 bases and 1 base, with 15 bases remaining between them. In germline, CDR1 is DFQATT, CDR2 SNEGSKA (reference sequence). The CDR3: CSARDPLGTRQETQYF. CDR3 DNA, as far as it was read: TGCAGTGCTAGAGATCCTCTAGGTACCCGCCAAGAGACC.

The CDR3 sequence: CAISERGLQETQYF. The sequenced CDR3 bases are TGTGCCATCAGTGAGCGGGGACTTCAAGAGACC. V usage is TRBV10-3 and J usage is TRBJ2-5, with D possibly matching TRBD2 (6 bases). The read gets to within 3 residues of the CDR3 end, and the germline J gene fills in the rest. V was clipped by 2 bases and J by 2 bases, with 9 bases between them. The CDR3 totals 14 residues. Germline assignment: CDR1 ENHRY and CDR2 SYGVKD.

About this clone: Read sequence stops 3 residues before the CDR3 end, and the germline J gene provides the missing end. The chain is built from TRBV29-1 and TRBJ1-5, with D unclear. Germline-derived CDR1 and CDR2 are SQVTM and ANQGSEA. Trimming shortened V by 8 bases and J by 9 bases, and 29 bases separated the two germline ends. CDR3 length: 16 amino acids. CDR3 residues: CSPGRWRAQPLRPQHF. The sequenced CDR3 bases are TGCAGCCCTGGCCGCTGGAGGGCGCAGCCCCTTAGGCCC.

To note about this clone: The read finishes 3 residues shy of the CDR3 end, and the germline J gene is used to complete it. This chain links TRBV7-2 with TRBJ2-5, with TRBD1 identical over 9 bases. V was clipped by 3 bases and J by 6 bases; unmatched bases: 8. Germline loops: CDR1 SGHTA, CDR2 FQGNSA. The CDR3 is made up of 15 amino acids. The CDR3: CASSFGTGRGQTQYF. The covered CDR3 bases are TGTGCCAGCAGCTTCGGGACAGGGAGGGGCCAGACC. The full variable domain, completed using reference TRBV7-2 and TRBJ2-5, is GAGVSQSPSNKVTEKGKDVELRCDPISGHTALYWYRQSLGQGLEFLIYFQGNSAPDKSGLPSDRFSAERTGGSVSTLTIQRTQQEDSAVYLCASSFGTGRGQTQYFGPGTRLLVL.

As concerns this clone: The read halts 3 residues ahead of the CDR3 end, with the missing end drawn from the germline J gene. The genes are TRBV19 and TRBJ2-4, with 7 bases aligning to TRBD1. CDR3 size: 14 residues. Germline lookup yields CDR1 LNHDA and CDR2 SQIVND (reference sequence). The sequenced part of the CDR3 DNA is TGTGCCAGTATTCCCAACAGGGGCTTAAGTGGT. This translates into CASIPNRGLSG. The whole CDR3 sequence reads CASIPNRGLSGQYF.

Details on this clone: The CDR3 is cut off 3 residues early in the read; its end comes from the germline J gene. The same CDR3 can be traced to other DNA sequences in this sample. The V call is TRBV6-2 or TRBV6-3, the J call TRBJ1-2, with 8 bases matching TRBD1. CDR3 size: 13 residues. In germline, CDR1 is MNHEY, CDR2 SVGEGT. V trimming: 6 bases; J trimming: 6 bases; junction bases outside the gene matches: 6. CDR3 loop: CASSRDRRDGYTF. CDR3 bases read: TGTGCCAGCAGCCGGGACAGGAGGGATGGC.

Remarks on this clone: The read falls 3 residues short of the CDR3 end, and the missing part is taken from the germline J gene. This chain connects TRBV6-4 to TRBJ2-1; 9 bases fit TRBD2. The CDR3 contains 13 residues. In germline, CDR1 is MRHNA, CDR2 SNTAGT. V trimming: 5 bases; J trimming: 9 bases; junction bases outside the gene matches: 5. The CDR3 bases that were read are TGTGCCAGCAGTCACATACTAGCGGGTGAG. Translating gives CASSHILAGE. The entire CDR3 reads CASSHILAGEQFF.

In regard to this clone: The DNA ends 3 residues before the CDR3 does, and the rest of the CDR3 is filled in from the germline J gene. V is TRBV5-1 and J is TRBJ2-7, with D perhaps matching TRBD1 (5 bases). Germline assignment: CDR1 SGHRS and CDR2 YFSETQ. This CDR3 contains 16 residues. Between the trimmed V and J ends, which lost 0 bases and 2 bases, there was a span of 15 bases. The CDR3 spells CASSLALTGWPYEQYF. The CDR3 bases that were read are TGCGCCAGCAGCTTGGCCCTCACAGGTTGGCCCTACGAG. Variable domain in full (rest from reference TRBV5-1 and TRBJ2-7): KAGVTQTPRYLIKTRGQQVTLSCSPISGHRSVSWYQQTPGQGLQFLFEYFSETQRNKGNFPGRFSGRQFSNSRSEMNVSTLELGDSALYLCASSLALTGWPYEQYFGPGTRLTVT.

A word on this clone: The CDR3 is cut off 3 residues early in the read; its end comes from the germline J gene. The V call is TRBV5-1, the J call TRBJ2-7; possible D gene TRBD1, 7 bases. V was shortened by 0 bases and J by 6 bases, with 16 bases between the two germline ends. In germline, CDR1 is SGHRS, CDR2 YFSETQ. CDR3 length: 15 amino acids. This CDR3 reads CASSLVWGDRTEQYF. The covered CDR3 bases are TGCGCCAGCAGCTTGGTTTGGGGGGACAGAACCGAG.

Points on this clone: The read terminates 3 residues before the CDR3 end, so the remaining end is supplied by the germline J gene. The chain uses TRBV28 and TRBJ2-4; weak D call: TRBD2 (5 bases). V lost 1 base, J lost 5 bases, and 18 bases lay in between. The CDR3 covers 17 residues. Germline V gene sequence: CDR1 MDHEN, CDR2 SYDVKM. The part of the CDR3 DNA that was read is TGTGCCAGCAGTTTATTGTTGAGGGCCCGTGGGCAAAACATT. Its protein product is CASSLLLRARGQNI. The CDR3 reads in full as CASSLLLRARGQNIQYF.

CDR3 DNA, as far as it was read: TGTGCCAGCAGTTACTCCACGGGTCCCACAGATACG. This translates into CASSYSTGPTDT. The entire CDR3 reads CASSYSTGPTDTQYF. The chain recombines TRBV6-2 or TRBV6-3 with TRBJ2-3; D gene ambiguous. The read comes to an end 3 residues before the CDR3 does, leaving the germline J gene to fill in the end. CDR3 length: 15 residues. The germline gives CDR1 MNHEY, CDR2 SVGEGT. Trimming removed 0 bases from V and 2 bases from J, with 9 bases in between.

Notes on this clone: The read falls 3 residues short of the CDR3 end, and the missing part is taken from the germline J gene. The gene calls are TRBV29-1 and TRBJ1-2; D may be TRBD1 (5 bases). Germline V gene sequence: CDR1 SQVTM, CDR2 ANQGSEA. CDR3 size: 13 residues. V was pared by 6 bases and J by 4 bases, with 15 bases between. The CDR3 sequence: CSVNVGRSYGYTF. CDR3 bases read: TGCAGCGTGAACGTGGGGCGCAGCTATGGC.

Worth noting for this clone: The CDR3 end lies 3 residues beyond the end of the read and is filled in from the germline J gene. This chain uses TRBV7-8 with TRBJ1-1; 9 nucleotides line up with TRBD1. Germline V lookup: CDR1 SGHVS, CDR2 FQNEAQ. The CDR3 sequence is 12 residues long. The CDR3 reads CASSRDRDRAFF. The CDR3 bases that were read are TGTGCCAGCAGCCGGGACAGGGACAGG. Drawing the rest from reference TRBV7-8 and TRBJ1-1, the complete variable domain is GAGVSQSPRYKVAKRGQDVALRCDPISGHVSLFWYQQALGQGPEFLTYFQNEAQLDKSGLPSDRFFAERPEGSVSTLKIQRTQQEDSAVYLCASSRDRDRAFFGQGTRLTVV.

CDR3 DNA, as far as it was read: TGTGCCAGCAGCTTAGGGGCGGGGGGGCCAGGCACAGATACC. Protein: CASSLGAGGPGTDT. Given in full, the CDR3 is CASSLGAGGPGTDTYTF. The chain uses TRBV7-6 and TRBJ1-2; perhaps TRBD1 as D (6 bases). The DNA ends 3 residues before the CDR3 does, and the rest of the CDR3 is filled in from the germline J gene. The CDR3 is 17 residues long. CDR1 is SGHVS, CDR2 FNYEAQ, per germline.

Regarding this clone: The CDR3 end lies 3 residues beyond the end of the read and is filled in from the germline J gene. The V gene is TRBV19, the J gene TRBJ1-6, with 7 bases that match TRBD1. Germline CDR1 and CDR2: LNHDA and SQIVND (reference sequence). This CDR3 is 15 amino acids long. V was pared by 8 bases and J by 7 bases, with 11 bases of the junction left unmatched. CDR3 DNA (partial): TGTGCCAGTCACCTGGCGACAGGGTCGAATTCACCC. This sequence encodes CASHLATGSNSP. The whole CDR3 protein is CASHLATGSNSPLHF.

Notes on this clone: The DNA ends 3 residues before the CDR3 does, and the rest of the CDR3 is filled in from the germline J gene. The chain employs TRBV20-1 and TRBJ1-1; 8 bases agree with TRBD1. The CDR3 length is 15 residues. Germline-derived CDR1 and CDR2 are DFQATT and SNEGSKA (reference sequence). Trimming cost V 6 bases and J 4 bases; bases outside gene matches: 13. This CDR3 is CSAPGTGTSGTEAFF. Incomplete CDR3 DNA: TGCAGTGCCCCGGGGACAGGCACCTCGGGCACTGAA.